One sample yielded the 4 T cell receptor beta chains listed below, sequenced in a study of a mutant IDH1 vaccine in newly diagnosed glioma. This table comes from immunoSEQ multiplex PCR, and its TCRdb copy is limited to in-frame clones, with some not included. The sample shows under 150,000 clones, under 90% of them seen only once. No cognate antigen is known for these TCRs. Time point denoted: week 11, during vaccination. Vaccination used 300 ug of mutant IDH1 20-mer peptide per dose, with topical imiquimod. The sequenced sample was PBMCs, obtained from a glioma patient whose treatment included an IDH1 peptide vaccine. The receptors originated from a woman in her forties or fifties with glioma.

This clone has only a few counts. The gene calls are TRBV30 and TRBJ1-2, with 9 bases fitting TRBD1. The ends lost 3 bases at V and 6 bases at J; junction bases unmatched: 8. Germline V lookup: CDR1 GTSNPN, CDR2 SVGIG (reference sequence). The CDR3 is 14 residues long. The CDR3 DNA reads TGTGCCTGGAGCGTGACAGGGGGTTGGGATGGCTACACCTTC. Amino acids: CAWSVTGGWDGYTF.

DNA for the CDR3: TGCGCCAGCAGCTCCCCACTAGCGGGAGATGTCACAGATACGCAGTATTTT. This sequence encodes CASSSPLAGDVTDTQYF. This rearrangement joins TRBV5-1 to TRBJ2-3; 11 bases match TRBD2. The CDR3 spans 17 residues. J gave up 2 bases and V 3 bases, and 8 bases lay outside the gene matches. Germline V lookup: CDR1 SGHRS, CDR2 YFSETQ.

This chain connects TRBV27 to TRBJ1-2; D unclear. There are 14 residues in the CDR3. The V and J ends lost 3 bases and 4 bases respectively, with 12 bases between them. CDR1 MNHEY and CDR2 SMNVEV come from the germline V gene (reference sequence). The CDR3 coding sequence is TGTGCCAGCAGTTTCGGCAGGTTCTTCTATGGCTACACCTTC. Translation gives CASSFGRFFYGYTF.

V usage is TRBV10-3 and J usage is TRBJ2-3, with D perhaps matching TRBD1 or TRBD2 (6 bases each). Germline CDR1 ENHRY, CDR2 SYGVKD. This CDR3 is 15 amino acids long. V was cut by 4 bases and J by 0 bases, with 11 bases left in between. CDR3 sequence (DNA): TGTGCCATCAGTGGGGGGGCAGCTAGCACAGATACGCAGTATTTT. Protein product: CAISGGAASTDTQYF.